The clone carrying this T cell receptor beta chain was seen repeatedly, ten times or more. The CDR3 totals 20 residues. CDR1 and CDR2 (germline): SNHLY, FYNNEI. Unmatched junction bases numbered 20, after V lost 6 bases and J lost 0 bases. The sample belongs to a study of patients and donors after allogeneic stem cell transplantation. TCRdb re-called the RT-PCR reads through MiXCR, storing one row per CDR3 protein. Among 25,000 or so distinct CDR3 sequences listed, roughly 8% were seen once. Sequencing was performed on blood, either unsorted or a sorted T cell fraction (not recorded which). The receptor was derived from a human donor who was either an allogeneic HSCT recipient or a stem cell or donor lymphocyte infusion donor (not recorded which). It is not recorded whose cells these are; they may come from a transplant donor. The rearrangement joins TRBV2 to TRBJ2-4; TRBD1 agrees at 7 bases. The CDR3 coding sequence is TGTGCCAGCAGACCAAGAACATCCGGGACAGCGAACTTAGCCAAAAACATTCAGTACTTC. It encodes CASRPRTSGTANLAKNIQYF.